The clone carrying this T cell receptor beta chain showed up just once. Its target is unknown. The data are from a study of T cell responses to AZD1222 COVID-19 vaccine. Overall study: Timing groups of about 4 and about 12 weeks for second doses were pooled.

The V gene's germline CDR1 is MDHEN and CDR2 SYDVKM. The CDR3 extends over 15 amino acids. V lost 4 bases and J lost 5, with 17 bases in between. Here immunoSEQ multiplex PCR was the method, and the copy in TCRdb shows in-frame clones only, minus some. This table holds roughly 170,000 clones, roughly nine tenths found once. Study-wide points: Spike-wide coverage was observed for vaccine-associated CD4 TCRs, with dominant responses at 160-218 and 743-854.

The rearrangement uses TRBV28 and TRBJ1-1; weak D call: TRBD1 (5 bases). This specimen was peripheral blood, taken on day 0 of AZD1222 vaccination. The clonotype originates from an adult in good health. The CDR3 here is CASSSRPKGRTEAFF. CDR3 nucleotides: TGTGCCAGCAGTTCTCGACCGAAGGGGAGAACTGAAGCTTTCTTT.